The sequence of this TCR beta chain was determined in a study of CD4+ T cells in melanoma. The germline gives CDR1 SGDLS, CDR2 YYNGEE. The CDR3 consists of 14 residues. V was clipped by 2 bases and J by 0 bases, with 8 bases between them. Measured with immunoSEQ multiplex PCR; TCRdb has only the in-frame clones, and not every one. The table includes some 110,000 clones, around 93% detected once. The V call is TRBV9, the J call TRBJ1-1; D is unresolved. This clonotype was obtained from a human donor with melanoma. Material: peripheral blood. This chain's CDR3 is CASSVGNMNTEAFF. CDR3 DNA sequence: TGTGCCAGCAGCGTCGGAAACATGAACACTGAAGCTTTCTTT.